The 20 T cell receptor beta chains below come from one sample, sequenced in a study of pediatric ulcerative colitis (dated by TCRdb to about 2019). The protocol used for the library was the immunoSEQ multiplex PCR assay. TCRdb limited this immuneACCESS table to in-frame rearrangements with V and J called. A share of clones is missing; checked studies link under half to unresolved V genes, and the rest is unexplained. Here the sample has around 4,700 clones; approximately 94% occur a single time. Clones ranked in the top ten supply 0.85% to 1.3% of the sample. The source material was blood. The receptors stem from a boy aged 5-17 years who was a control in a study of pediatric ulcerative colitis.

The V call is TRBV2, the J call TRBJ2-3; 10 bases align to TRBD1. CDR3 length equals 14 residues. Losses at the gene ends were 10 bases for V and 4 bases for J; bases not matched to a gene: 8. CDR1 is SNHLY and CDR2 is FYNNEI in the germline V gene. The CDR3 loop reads CATSRDRGPDTQYF. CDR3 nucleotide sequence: TGTGCCACCTCCCGGGACAGGGGCCCAGATACGCAGTATTTT.

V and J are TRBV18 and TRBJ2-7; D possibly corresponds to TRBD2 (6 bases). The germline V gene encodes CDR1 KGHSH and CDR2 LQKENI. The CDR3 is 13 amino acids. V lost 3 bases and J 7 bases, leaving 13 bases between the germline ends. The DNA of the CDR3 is TGTGCCAGCTCACCCCTCGAGGGGAGGGAGCAGTACGTC. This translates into CASSPLEGREQYV.

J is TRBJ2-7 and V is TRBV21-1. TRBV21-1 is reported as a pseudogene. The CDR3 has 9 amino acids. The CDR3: CASSNEQYV. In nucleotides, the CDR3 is TGTGCCAGCAGCAACGAGCAGTACGTC.

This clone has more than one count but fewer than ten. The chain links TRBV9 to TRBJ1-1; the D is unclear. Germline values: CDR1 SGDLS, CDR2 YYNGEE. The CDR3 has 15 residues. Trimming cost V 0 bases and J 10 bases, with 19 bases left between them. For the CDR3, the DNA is TGTGCCAGCAGCGTAGACCCTATCTCGGGGTTAGGAGCTTTCTTT. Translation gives CASSVDPISGLGAFF.

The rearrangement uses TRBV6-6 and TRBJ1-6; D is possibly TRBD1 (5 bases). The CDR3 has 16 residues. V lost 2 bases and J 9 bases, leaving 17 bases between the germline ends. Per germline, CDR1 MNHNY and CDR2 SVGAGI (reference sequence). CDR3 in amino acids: CASSYGAGNRGSPLHF. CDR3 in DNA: TGTGCCAGCAGTTACGGGGCAGGGAATCGGGGTTCACCCCTCCACTTT.

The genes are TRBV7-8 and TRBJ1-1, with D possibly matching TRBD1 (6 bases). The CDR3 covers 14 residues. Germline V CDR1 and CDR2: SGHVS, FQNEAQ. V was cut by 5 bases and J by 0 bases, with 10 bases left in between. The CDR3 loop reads CASSQGQLNTEAFF. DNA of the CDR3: TGTGCCAGCAGCCAAGGACAGTTGAACACTGAAGCTTTCTTT. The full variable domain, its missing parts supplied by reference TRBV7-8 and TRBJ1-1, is GAGVSQSPRYKVAKRGQDVALRCDPISGHVSLFWYQQALGQGPEFLTYFQNEAQLDKSGLPSDRFFAERPEGSVSTLKIQRTQQEDSAVYLCASSQGQLNTEAFFGQGTRLTVV.

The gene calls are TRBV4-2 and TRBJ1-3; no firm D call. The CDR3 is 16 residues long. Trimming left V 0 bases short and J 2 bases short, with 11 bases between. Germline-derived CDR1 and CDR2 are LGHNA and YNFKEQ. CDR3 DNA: TGTGCCAGCAGCCAAGAAAGTAGGAGTGCTGGAAACACCATATATTTT. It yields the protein CASSQESRSAGNTIYF.

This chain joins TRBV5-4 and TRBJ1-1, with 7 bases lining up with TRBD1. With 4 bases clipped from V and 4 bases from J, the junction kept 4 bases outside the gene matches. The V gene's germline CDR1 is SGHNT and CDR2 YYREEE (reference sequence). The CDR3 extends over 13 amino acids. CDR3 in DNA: TGTGCCAGCAGCCCGAGGGGGCCCACTGAAGCTTTCTTT. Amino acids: CASSPRGPTEAFF.

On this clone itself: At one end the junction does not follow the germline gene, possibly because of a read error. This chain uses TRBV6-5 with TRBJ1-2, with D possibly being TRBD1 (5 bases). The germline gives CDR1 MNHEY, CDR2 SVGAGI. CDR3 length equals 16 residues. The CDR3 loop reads CASSNSGTQEDYGYTF. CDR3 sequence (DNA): TGTGCCAGCAGTAACTCCGGGACCCAAGAAGACTATGGCTACACCTTC.

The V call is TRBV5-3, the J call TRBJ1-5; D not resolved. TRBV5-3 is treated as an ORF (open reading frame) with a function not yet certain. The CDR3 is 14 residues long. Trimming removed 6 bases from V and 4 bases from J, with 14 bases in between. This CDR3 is CARTHRSANQPQHF. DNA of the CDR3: TGTGCCAGAACCCACCGCAGCGCTAATCAGCCCCAGCATTTT.

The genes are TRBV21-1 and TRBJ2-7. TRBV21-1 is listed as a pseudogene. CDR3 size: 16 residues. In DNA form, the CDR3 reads TGTGCCAGCAGCAATCGGGGCGCCCCCGGGGGCTACGAGCAGTACGTC. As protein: CASSNRGAPGGYEQYV.

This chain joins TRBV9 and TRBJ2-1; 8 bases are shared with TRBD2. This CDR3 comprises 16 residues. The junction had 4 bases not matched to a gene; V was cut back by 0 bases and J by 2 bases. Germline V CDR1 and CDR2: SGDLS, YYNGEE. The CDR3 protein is CASSVATSGAYNEQFF. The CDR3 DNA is TGTGCCAGCAGCGTAGCTACTAGCGGTGCCTACAATGAGCAGTTCTTC.

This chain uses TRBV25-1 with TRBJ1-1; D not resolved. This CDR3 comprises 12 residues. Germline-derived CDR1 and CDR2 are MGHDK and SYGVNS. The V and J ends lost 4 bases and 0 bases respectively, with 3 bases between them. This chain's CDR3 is CASSGLNTEAFF. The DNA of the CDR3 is TGTGCCAGCAGTGGCTTGAACACTGAAGCTTTCTTT.

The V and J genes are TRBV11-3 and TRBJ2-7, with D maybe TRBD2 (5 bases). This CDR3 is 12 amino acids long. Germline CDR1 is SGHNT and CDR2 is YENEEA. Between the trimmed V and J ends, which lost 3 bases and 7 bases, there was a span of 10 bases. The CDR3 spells CASSFGVGEQYV. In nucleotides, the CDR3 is TGTGCCAGCAGCTTCGGGGTTGGTGAGCAGTACGTC.

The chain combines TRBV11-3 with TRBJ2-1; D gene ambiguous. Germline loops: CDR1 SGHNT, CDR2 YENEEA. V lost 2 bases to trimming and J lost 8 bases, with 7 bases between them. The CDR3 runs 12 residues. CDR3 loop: CASSLLSYEQFF. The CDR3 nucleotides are TGTGCCAGCAGCTTACTCTCGTATGAGCAGTTCTTC. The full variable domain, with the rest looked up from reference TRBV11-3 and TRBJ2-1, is EAGVVQSPRYKIIEKKQPVAFWCNPISGHNTLYWYLQNLGQGPELLIRYENEEAVDDSQLPKDRFSAERLKGVDSTLKIQPAELGDSAVYLCASSLLSYEQFFGPGTRLTVL.

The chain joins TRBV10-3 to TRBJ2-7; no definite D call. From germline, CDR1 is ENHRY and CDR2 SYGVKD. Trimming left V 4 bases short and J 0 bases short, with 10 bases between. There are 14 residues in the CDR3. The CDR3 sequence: CAISVGSGSYEQYV. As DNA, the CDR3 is TGTGCCATCAGTGTGGGGTCGGGCTCCTACGAGCAGTACGTC.

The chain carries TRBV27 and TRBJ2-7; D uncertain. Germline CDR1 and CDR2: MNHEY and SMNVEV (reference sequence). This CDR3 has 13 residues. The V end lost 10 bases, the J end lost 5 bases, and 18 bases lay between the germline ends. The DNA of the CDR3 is TGTGCCAATCTTCCTAAAGAGACTCACGAGCAGTACGTC. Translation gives CANLPKETHEQYV.

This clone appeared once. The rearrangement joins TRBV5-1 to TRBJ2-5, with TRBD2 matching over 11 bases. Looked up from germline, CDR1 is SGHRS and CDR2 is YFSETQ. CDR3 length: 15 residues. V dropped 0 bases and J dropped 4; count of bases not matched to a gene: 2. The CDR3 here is CASSLVSGRAETQYF. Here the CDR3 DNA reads TGCGCCAGCAGCTTGGTTAGCGGGAGGGCAGAGACCCAGTACTTC.

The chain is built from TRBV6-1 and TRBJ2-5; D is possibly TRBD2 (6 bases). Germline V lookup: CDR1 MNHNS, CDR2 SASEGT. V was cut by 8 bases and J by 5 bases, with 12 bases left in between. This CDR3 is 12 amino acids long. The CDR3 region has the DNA TGTGCCAGCGCCAACAGCGGGGAGACCCAGTACTTC. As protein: CASANSGETQYF.

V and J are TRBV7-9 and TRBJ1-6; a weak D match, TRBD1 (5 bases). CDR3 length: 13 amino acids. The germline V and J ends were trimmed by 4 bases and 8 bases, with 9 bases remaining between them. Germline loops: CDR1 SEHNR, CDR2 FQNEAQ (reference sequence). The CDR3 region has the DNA TGTGCCAGCAGCTCCACAGGCTATTCACCCCTCCACTTT. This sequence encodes CASSSTGYSPLHF.